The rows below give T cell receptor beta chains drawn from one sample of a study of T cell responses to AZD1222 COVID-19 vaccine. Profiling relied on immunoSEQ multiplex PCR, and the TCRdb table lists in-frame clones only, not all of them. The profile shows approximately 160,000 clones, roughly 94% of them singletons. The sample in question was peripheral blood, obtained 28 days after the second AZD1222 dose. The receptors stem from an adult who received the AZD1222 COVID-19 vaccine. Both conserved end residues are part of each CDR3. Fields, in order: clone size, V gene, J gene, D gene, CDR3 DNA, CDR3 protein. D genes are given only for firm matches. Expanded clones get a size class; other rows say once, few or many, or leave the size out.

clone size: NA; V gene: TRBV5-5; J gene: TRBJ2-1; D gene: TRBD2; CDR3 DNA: TGTGCCAGCAAGAGGATAGCGGGAGGGCCTGGCTACAATGAGCAGTTCTTC; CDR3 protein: CASKRIAGGPGYNEQFF
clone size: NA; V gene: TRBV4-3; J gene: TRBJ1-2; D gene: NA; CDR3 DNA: TGCGCCAGCAGCCAAGATCCAGGCCTCTATGGCTACACCTTC; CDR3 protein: CASSQDPGLYGYTF
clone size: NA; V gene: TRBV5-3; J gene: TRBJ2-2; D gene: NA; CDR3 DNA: TGTGCCAGAAGCTTCACGGTTTGCGGGTGTGACACCGGGGAGCTGTTTTTT; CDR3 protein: CARSFTVCGCDTGELFF
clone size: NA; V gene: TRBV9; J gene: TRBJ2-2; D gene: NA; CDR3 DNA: TGTGCCAGCAGCGTAGACCCCACCGGGGAGCTGTTTTTT; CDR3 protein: CASSVDPTGELFF
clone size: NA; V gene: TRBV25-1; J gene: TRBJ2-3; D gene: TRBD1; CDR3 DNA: TGTGCCAGCAGTGACCTCCGACAGGGGGAACGGAATACGCAGTATTTT; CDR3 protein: CASSDLRQGERNTQYF
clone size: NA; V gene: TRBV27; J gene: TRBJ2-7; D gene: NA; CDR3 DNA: TGTGCCAGCAGTTTACACGACTCCTTCGACTACGAGCAGTACTTC; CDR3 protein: CASSLHDSFDYEQYF
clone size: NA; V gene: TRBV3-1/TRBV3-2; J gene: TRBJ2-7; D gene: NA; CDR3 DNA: TGTGCCAGCAGACCCTCGTGGCGAGGTAAATGCGAGCAGTACTTC; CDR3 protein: CASRPSWRGKCEQYF
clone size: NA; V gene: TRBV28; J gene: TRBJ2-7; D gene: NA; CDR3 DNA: TGTGCCAGCAGTTTATACGTCCCCGCTCGGGGCTACGAGCAGTACTTC; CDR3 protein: CASSLYVPARGYEQYF
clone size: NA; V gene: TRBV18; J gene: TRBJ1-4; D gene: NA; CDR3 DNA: TGTGCCAGCTCACCCAATTGGGGGGGCGGTGAAAAACTGTTTTTT; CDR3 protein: CASSPNWGGGEKLFF
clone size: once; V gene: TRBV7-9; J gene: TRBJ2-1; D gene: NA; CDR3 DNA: TGTGCCAGCAGTCGATTAGATGAGCAGTTCTTC; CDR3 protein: CASSRLDEQFF
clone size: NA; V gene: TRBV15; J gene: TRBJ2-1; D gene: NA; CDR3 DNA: TGTGCCACCAGCAGAGATCGTGGGAGTGCGTCCTACAATGAGCAGTTCTTC; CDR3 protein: CATSRDRGSASYNEQFF